These 16 T cell receptor beta chains came from one sample sequenced in a study of blood T cell repertoires in COVID-19. Some clones are missing from TCRdb's copy, which holds only in-frame ones; the method was immunoSEQ multiplex PCR. The repertoire includes under 120,000 clones, 70% to 85% of them detected once, and less than 25% sits in the top ten. Sequencing input: peripheral blood. These receptors came from a man in his 70s with active or convalescent COVID-19.

The V call is TRBV30, the J call TRBJ2-5, with a tentative D call TRBD1 (6 bases). The CDR3 consists of 15 residues. The germline V gene has CDR1 GTSNPN and CDR2 SVGIG (reference sequence). Trimming took off 2 bases at V and 4 bases at J, with 17 bases between the two ends. The CDR3 sequence is CAWSTPRGPGETQYF. CDR3 bases: TGTGCCTGGAGTACCCCCAGGGGCCCCGGAGAGACCCAGTACTTC.

This sequence joins TRBV11-2 and TRBJ2-1; 9 bases line up with TRBD1. The CDR3 contains 16 residues. Trimming removed 1 base from V and 7 bases from J; junction bases left unmatched: 8. Germline values: CDR1 SGHAT, CDR2 FQNNGV. The CDR3 loop reads CASSLGITGGLNEQFF. The CDR3 nucleotides are TGTGCCAGCAGCTTAGGCATCACAGGGGGCCTGAATGAGCAGTTCTTC. The full variable domain, completed using reference TRBV11-2 and TRBJ2-1, is EAGVAQSPRYKIIEKRQSVAFWCNPISGHATLYWYQQILGQGPKLLIQFQNNGVVDDSQLPKDRFSAERLKGVDSTLKIQPAKLEDSAVYLCASSLGITGGLNEQFFGPGTRLTVL.

The chain combines TRBV10-2 with TRBJ2-5, with 7 bases fitting TRBD2. With 6 bases clipped from V and 2 bases from J, the junction kept 3 bases outside the gene matches. The length of the CDR3 is 13 residues. The germline V gene has CDR1 WSHSY and CDR2 SAAADI. The CDR3 sequence: CASRLGGQETQYF. The CDR3 nucleotides read TGCGCCAGCAGACTGGGGGGGCAAGAGACCCAGTACTTC.

The chain combines TRBV28 with TRBJ2-1; perhaps TRBD2 as D (7 bases). Germline loops: CDR1 MDHEN, CDR2 SYDVKM. Trimming removed 7 bases from V and 12 bases from J, with 19 bases in between. The CDR3 runs 13 residues. DNA of the CDR3: TGTGCCAGCAAAGGGGGGGACCCCTTGCGGCAGTTCTTC. Amino acid sequence: CASKGGDPLRQFF.

This chain links TRBV6-6 with TRBJ2-7, with 10 nucleotides matching TRBD1. Germline V CDR1 and CDR2: MNHNY, SVGAGI (reference sequence). This CDR3 spans 14 amino acids. The V gene end was trimmed by 6 bases and the J gene end by 4 bases; junction bases not matched to a gene: 6. The DNA for the CDR3 is TGTGCCAGCAGACTCGGACAGGGGGGGTACGAGCAGTACTTC. It translates to CASRLGQGGYEQYF.

The chain joins TRBV7-6 to TRBJ2-7, with TRBD2 matching 7 bases. The junction had 6 bases not matched to a gene; V was cut back by 1 base and J by 3 bases. The germline V gene has CDR1 SGHVS and CDR2 FNYEAQ. CDR3 length equals 15 residues. CDR3 bases: TGTGCCAGCAGCTTAGAGGTCCCGGGGGGCTACGAGCAGTACTTC. Protein sequence: CASSLEVPGGYEQYF.

The V gene is TRBV11-2, the J gene TRBJ1-2; 7 bases match TRBD1. J lost 4 bases, V lost 1 base, and 6 bases had no gene match. The CDR3 runs 15 residues. The V gene's germline CDR1 is SGHAT and CDR2 FQNNGV. The CDR3 region is CASSLATGVGYGYTF. DNA for the CDR3: TGTGCCAGCAGCTTAGCCACAGGGGTTGGCTATGGCTACACCTTC.

The chain is built from TRBV19 and TRBJ2-2; the match to TRBD2 covers 12 bases. Unmatched junction bases numbered 11, after V lost 5 bases and J lost 4 bases. The CDR3 is 18 amino acids. Germline V gene data show CDR1 as LNHDA and CDR2 as SQIVND (reference sequence). CDR3 DNA sequence: TGTGCCAGTAGTTCCTGGACAGGGACTAGCGGGCTCACCGGGGAGCTGTTTTTT. It encodes CASSSWTGTSGLTGELFF.

The rearrangement links TRBV5-1 to TRBJ1-2; weak D call: TRBD1 (6 bases). This CDR3 comprises 14 residues. CDR1 and CDR2 (germline): SGHRS, YFSETQ. The ends were cut back, 4 bases at V and 4 bases at J, with 14 bases in the middle. CDR3 residues: CASSLQGSGYGYTF. DNA for the CDR3: TGCGCCAGCAGCCTACAGGGTTCGGGCTATGGCTACACCTTC.

The chain recombines TRBV15 with TRBJ1-1; D not resolved. The CDR3 consists of 14 residues. CDR1 and CDR2 from the germline V gene are LNHNV and YYDKDF (reference sequence). V was pared by 9 bases and J by 0 bases, with 14 bases between. CDR3 sequence: CATQEGLMNTEAFF. CDR3 sequence (DNA): TGTGCCACTCAGGAAGGCCTTATGAACACTGAAGCTTTCTTT.

This sequence joins TRBV9 and TRBJ2-3, with TRBD2 matching 14 bases. V lost 4 bases, J lost 4 bases, and 5 bases stayed unmatched. This CDR3 is built from 16 residues. CDR1 and CDR2 (germline): SGDLS, YYNGEE. This chain's CDR3 is CASSFGLAGGSDTQYF. The CDR3 DNA follows: TGTGCCAGCAGCTTTGGACTAGCGGGAGGCTCAGATACGCAGTATTTT.

This rearrangement joins TRBV6-2 or TRBV6-3 to TRBJ2-7; TRBD2 matches at 12 bases. Trimming took 5 bases from V and 5 from J; bases not matched to a gene: 4. The CDR3 consists of 14 residues. Germline V gene sequence: CDR1 MNHEY, CDR2 SVGEGT. The CDR3 sequence is CASSRTSGNNEQYF. For the CDR3, the DNA is TGTGCCAGCAGTAGGACTAGCGGGAACAACGAGCAGTACTTC.

V gene TRBV24-1 combines with J gene TRBJ2-6, with no clear D. Trimming shortened V by 6 bases and J by 1 base, and 3 bases separated the two germline ends. The CDR3 extends over 13 amino acids. From germline, CDR1 is KGHDR and CDR2 SFDVKD. CDR3 loop: CATSQSGANVLTF. The CDR3 DNA sequence: TGTGCCACCAGTCAGTCTGGGGCCAACGTCCTGACTTTC.

The chain links TRBV7-9 to TRBJ1-5; 7 bases are a match to TRBD1. The CDR3 is 13 amino acids. V lost 5 bases and J lost 5; bases outside the gene matches: 3. Looked up from germline, CDR1 is SEHNR and CDR2 is FQNEAQ (reference sequence). CDR3 amino acids: CASSPQGDQPQHF. CDR3 DNA: TGTGCCAGCAGCCCTCAGGGGGATCAGCCCCAGCATTTT.

The genes are TRBV5-6 and TRBJ1-2, with a weak D call TRBD1 (6 bases). Germline CDR1 and CDR2: SGHDT and YYEEEE. Trimming removed 4 bases at V and 4 bases at J, with 11 bases between. This CDR3 has 13 amino acids. CDR3: CASSEQGLYGYTF. CDR3 DNA sequence: TGTGCCAGCAGCGAACAGGGCCTCTATGGCTACACCTTC.

The chain carries TRBV15 and TRBJ2-7, with 7 bases lining up with TRBD1. The CDR3 loop spans 15 amino acids. Germline V gene data show CDR1 as LNHNV and CDR2 as YYDKDF (reference sequence). V was clipped by 5 bases and J by 0 bases; unmatched bases: 7. This CDR3 reads CATSRRTGSSYEQYF. In nucleotides, the CDR3 is TGTGCCACCAGCCGAAGGACAGGCAGCTCCTACGAGCAGTACTTC. Full variable domain (missing parts from reference TRBV15 and TRBJ2-7): DAMVIQNPRYQVTQFGKPVTLSCSQTLNHNVMYWYQQKSSQAPKLLFHYYDKDFNNEADTPDNFQSRRPNTSFCFLDIRSPGLGDTAMYLCATSRRTGSSYEQYFGPGTRLTVT.